This T cell receptor beta chain is from a study of cytomegalovirus exposure and HLA in healthy donors. About this clone itself: Its antigen is unidentified.

PCR used 60 Vbeta primers and 13 Jbeta primers. Clones were sequenced by immunoSEQ multiplex PCR, and TCRdb holds only the in-frame ones, with some missing. The data show some 170,000 clones, about 71% seen once. This CDR3 has 18 amino acids. V lost 4 bases, J lost 6 bases, and 17 bases stayed unmatched. Per germline, CDR1 LGHNA and CDR2 YSLEER. General observations from the study: The authors enumerated over 150 TCR beta chains as linked to cytomegalovirus.

This rearrangement joins TRBV4-3 to TRBJ2-1; 8 bases agree with TRBD2. The receptor was derived from a woman in her 30s in good health and CMV-seronegative. Sequenced: PBMCs. The CDR3 coding sequence is TGCGCCAGCAGCCGAGCGCCCTCCACTAGCGGCACTCTCAATGAGCAGTTCTTC. Amino acids: CASSRAPSTSGTLNEQFF.